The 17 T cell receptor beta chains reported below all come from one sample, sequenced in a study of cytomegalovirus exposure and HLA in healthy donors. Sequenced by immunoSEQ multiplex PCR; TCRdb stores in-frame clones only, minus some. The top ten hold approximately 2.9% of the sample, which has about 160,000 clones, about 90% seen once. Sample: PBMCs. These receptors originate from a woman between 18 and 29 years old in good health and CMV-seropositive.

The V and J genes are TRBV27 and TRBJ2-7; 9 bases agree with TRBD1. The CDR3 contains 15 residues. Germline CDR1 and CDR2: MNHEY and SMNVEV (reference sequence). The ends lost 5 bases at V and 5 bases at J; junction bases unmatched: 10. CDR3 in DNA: TGTGCCAGCAGTCACGGGACAGGGCTTTCCCACGAGCAGTACTTC. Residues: CASSHGTGLSHEQYF.

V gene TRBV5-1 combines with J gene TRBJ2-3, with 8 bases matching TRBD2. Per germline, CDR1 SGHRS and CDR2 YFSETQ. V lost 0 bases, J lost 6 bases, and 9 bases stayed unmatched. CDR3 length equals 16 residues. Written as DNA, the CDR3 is TGCGCCAGCAGCTTGGCCGGGAGGGGGGTCCTGGATACGCAGTATTTT. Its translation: CASSLAGRGVLDTQYF.

The CDR3 spells CASSLGLAGSYNEQFF. The CDR3, as DNA: TGTGCCAGCAGCTTGGGACTAGCGGGGTCCTACAATGAGCAGTTCTTC. V and J are TRBV5-6 and TRBJ2-1; 11 nucleotides align to TRBD2. Losses at the gene ends were 0 bases for V and 1 base for J; bases not matched to a gene: 0. Germline values: CDR1 SGHDT, CDR2 YYEEEE. The CDR3 length is 16 residues. Supplemented by reference TRBV5-6 and TRBJ2-1, the full variable domain reads DAGVTQSPTHLIKTRGQQVTLRCSPKSGHDTVSWYQQALGQGPQFIFQYYEEEERQRGNFPDRFSGHQFPNYSSELNVNALLLGDSALYLCASSLGLAGSYNEQFFGPGTRLTVL.

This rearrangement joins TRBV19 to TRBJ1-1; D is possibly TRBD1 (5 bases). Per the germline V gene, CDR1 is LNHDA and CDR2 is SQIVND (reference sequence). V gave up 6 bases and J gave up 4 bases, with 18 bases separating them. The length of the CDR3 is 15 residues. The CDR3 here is CASRPGGSWGTEAFF. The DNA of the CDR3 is TGTGCCAGTAGGCCCGGGGGATCCTGGGGCACTGAAGCTTTCTTT.

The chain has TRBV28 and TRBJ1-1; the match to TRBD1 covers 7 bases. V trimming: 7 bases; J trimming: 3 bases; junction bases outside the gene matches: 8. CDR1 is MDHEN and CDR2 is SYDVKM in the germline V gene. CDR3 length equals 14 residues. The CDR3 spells CASNLGQGDTEAFF. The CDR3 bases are TGTGCCAGCAATCTGGGGCAGGGGGACACTGAAGCTTTCTTT.

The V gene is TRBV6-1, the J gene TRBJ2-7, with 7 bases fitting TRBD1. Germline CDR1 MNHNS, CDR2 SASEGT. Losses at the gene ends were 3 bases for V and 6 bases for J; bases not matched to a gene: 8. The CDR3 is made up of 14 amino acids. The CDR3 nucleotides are TGTGCCAGCAGTGAGAGAATCCCAGGGGGCGAGCAGTACTTC. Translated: CASSERIPGGEQYF.

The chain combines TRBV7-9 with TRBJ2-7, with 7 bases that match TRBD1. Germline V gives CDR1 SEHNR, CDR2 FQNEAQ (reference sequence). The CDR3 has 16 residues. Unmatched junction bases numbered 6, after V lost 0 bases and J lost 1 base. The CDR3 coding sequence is TGTGCCAGCAGCTTAGCCCTAGGACAGGCTTCCTACGAGCAGTACTTC. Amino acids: CASSLALGQASYEQYF.

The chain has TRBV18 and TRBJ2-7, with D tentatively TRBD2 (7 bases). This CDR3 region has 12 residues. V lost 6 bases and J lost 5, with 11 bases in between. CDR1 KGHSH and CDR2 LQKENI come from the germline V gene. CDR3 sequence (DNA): TGTGCCAGCTCCCCGGGGGGCGACGAGCAGTACTTC. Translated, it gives CASSPGGDEQYF.

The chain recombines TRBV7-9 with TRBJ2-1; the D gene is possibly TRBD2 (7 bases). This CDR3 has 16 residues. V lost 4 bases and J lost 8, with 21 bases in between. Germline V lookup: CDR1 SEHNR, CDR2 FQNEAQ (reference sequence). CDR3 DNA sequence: TGTGCCAGCAGCTCGCGTGGGGGCGGGAGTATGGATGAGCAGTTCTTC. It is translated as CASSSRGGGSMDEQFF.

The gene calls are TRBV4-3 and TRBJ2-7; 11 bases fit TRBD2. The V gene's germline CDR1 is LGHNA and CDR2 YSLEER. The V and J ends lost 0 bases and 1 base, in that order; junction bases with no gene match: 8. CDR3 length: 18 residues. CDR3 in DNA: TGCGCCAGCAGCCAAGAAGTGACTAGCGGGATAGCATCCTACGAGCAGTACTTC. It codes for CASSQEVTSGIASYEQYF.

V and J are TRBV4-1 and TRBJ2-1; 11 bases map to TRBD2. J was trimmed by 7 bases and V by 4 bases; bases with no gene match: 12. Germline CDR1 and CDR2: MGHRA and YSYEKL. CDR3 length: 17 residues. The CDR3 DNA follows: TGCGCCAGCAGCCCTGAGCGGACTAGCGGGCTGTGGAATGAGCAGTTCTTC. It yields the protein CASSPERTSGLWNEQFF.

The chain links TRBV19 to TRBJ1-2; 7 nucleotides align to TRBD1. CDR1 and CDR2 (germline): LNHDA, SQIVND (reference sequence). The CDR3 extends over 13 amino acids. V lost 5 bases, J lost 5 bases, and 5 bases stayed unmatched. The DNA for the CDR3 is TGTGCCAGTAGTCCTGCACAGGGGTATGGCTACACCTTC. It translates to CASSPAQGYGYTF. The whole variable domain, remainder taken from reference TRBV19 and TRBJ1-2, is DGGITQSPKYLFRKEGQNVTLSCEQNLNHDAMYWYRQDPGQGLRLIYYSQIVNDFQKGDIAEGYSVSREKKESFPLTVTSAQKNPTAFYLCASSPAQGYGYTFGSGTRLTVV.

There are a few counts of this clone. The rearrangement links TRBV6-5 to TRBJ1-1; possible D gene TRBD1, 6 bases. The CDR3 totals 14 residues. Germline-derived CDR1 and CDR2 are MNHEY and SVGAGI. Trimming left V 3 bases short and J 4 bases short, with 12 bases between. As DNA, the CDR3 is TGTGCCAGCAGTTATGGGGGCGCGGCCACTGAAGCTTTCTTT. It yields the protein CASSYGGAATEAFF.

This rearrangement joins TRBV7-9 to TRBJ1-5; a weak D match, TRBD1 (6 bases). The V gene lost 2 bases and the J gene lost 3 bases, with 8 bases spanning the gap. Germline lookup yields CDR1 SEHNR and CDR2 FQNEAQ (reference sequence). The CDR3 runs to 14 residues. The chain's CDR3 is CASSLSGDNQPQHF. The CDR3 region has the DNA TGTGCCAGCAGCTTATCAGGGGACAATCAGCCCCAGCATTTT.

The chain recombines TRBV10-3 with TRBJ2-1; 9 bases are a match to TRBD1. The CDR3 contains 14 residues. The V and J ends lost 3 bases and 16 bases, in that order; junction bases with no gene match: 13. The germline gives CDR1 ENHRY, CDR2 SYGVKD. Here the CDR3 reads CAISDNPTGGAIFF. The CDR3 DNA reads TGTGCCATCAGTGATAACCCGACAGGGGGGGCCATCTTCTTC.

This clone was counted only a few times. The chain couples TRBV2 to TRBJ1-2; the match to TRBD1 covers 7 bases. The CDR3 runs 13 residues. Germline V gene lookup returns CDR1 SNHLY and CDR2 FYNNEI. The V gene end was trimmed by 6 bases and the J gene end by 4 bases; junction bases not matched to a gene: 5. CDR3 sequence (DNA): TGTGCCAGCAGACGGGACAGCCTCTATGGCTACACCTTC. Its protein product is CASRRDSLYGYTF.

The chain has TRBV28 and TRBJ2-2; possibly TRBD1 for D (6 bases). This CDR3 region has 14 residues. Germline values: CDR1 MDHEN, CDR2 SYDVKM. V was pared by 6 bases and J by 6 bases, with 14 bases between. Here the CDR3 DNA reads TGTGCCAGCAGAACAGGGAGTTCGGCCGGGGAGCTGTTTTTT. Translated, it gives CASRTGSSAGELFF.